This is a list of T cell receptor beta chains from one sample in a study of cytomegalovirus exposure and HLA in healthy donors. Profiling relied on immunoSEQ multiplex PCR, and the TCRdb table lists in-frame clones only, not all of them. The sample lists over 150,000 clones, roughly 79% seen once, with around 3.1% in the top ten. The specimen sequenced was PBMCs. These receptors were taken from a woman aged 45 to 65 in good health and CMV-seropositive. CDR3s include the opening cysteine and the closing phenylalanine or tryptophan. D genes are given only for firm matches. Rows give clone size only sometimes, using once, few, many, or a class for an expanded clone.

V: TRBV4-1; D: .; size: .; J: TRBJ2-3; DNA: TGCGCCAGCAGCCAAGAGGAAAGGGGGTATACGCAGTATTTT; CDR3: CASSQEERGYTQYF
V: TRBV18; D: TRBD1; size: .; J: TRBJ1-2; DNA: TGTGCCAGCTCACCAGTGGAGACAGGGGGCGATGGCTACACCTTC; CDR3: CASSPVETGGDGYTF
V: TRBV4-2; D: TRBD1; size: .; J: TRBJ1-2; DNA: TGTGCCAGCAGCCAAGATCCGGACAGGGAGAGCTATGGCTACACCTTC; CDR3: CASSQDPDRESYGYTF
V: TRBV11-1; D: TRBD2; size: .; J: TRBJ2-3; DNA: TGTGCCAGCAGCTTGGCGGGAGGCACAGATACGCAGTATTTT; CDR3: CASSLAGGTDTQYF
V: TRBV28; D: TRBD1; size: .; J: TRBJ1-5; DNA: TGTGCCAGCAGTTTCTTCGGGACAGGGGATAATCAGCCCCAGCATTTT; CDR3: CASSFFGTGDNQPQHF
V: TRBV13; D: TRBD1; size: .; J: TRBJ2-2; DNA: TGTGCCAGCAGCCTCCGGGACAGGGTCACCGGGGAGCTGTTTTTT; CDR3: CASSLRDRVTGELFF
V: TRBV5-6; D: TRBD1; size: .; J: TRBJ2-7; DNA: TGTGCCAGCAGCTTAGCCTTCAGGGGGCGCGCAAACGAGCAGTACTTC; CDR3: CASSLAFRGRANEQYF
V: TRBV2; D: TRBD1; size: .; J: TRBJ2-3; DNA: TGTGCCAGCAGCCCCGGGACAGGGGTGACAGATACGCAGTATTTT; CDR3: CASSPGTGVTDTQYF
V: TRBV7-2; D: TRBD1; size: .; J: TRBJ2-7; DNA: TGTGCCAGACAGGGGTACGAGCAGTACTTC; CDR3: CARQGYEQYF
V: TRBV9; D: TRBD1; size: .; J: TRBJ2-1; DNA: TGTGCCAGCAGCGCACTGACAGGGAGCAATGAGCAGTTCTTC; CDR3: CASSALTGSNEQFF
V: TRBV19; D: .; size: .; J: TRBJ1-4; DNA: TGTGCCGGTGGAGTAAATGAAAAACTGTTTTTT; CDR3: CAGGVNEKLFF
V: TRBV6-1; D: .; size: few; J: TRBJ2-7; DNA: TGTGCCAGCAGTGACGGACTCACCTACGAGCAGTACTTC; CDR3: CASSDGLTYEQYF
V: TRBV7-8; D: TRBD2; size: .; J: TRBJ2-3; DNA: TGTGCCAGCAGCTTGGGGGGGACTAGCGTAGATACGCAGTATTTT; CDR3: CASSLGGTSVDTQYF
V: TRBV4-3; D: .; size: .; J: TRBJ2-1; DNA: TGCGCCAGCAGCCAAAATCGGAACACTAACTACAATGAGCAGTTCTTC; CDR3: CASSQNRNTNYNEQFF
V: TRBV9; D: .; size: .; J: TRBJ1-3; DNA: TGTGCCAGCAGCTCGAGCTCTGGAAACACCATATATTTT; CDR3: CASSSSSGNTIYF
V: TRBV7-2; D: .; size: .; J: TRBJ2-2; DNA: TGTGCCAGCAGCTTAGCGGCTAGCGTCAACACCGGGGAGCTGTTTTTT; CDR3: CASSLAASVNTGELFF